The 21 T cell receptor beta chains listed next were all sequenced from one sample in a study of a mutant IDH1 vaccine in newly diagnosed glioma. What these receptors recognize is not known. The data were produced by immunoSEQ multiplex PCR, yet TCRdb's version contains in-frame clones alone and is incomplete. The sample lists roughly 50,000 clones, 70% to 85% occurring once. Time point specified: week 47, end of study. A 20-mer mutant IDH1 peptide at 300 ug was injected subcutaneously with topical imiquimod. The sequencing here drew on PBMCs, taken from a glioma patient whose treatment included an IDH1 peptide vaccine. The origin of the receptors is a woman aged 40 to 50 with glioma. Some clones in this sample may be carry-over from other donors' samples.

V gene TRBV28 combines with J gene TRBJ2-7; 9 bases agree with TRBD1. The CDR3 is made up of 16 amino acids. The V gene's germline CDR1 is MDHEN and CDR2 SYDVKM. The junction had 13 bases not matched to a gene; V was cut back by 7 bases and J by 3 bases. CDR3 sequence: CASTLGGTGFFYEQYF. The DNA of the CDR3 is TGTGCCAGCACCCTCGGGGGGACAGGGTTCTTCTACGAGCAGTACTTC.

This rearrangement joins TRBV30 to TRBJ1-6; 7 nucleotides agree with TRBD1. Looked up from germline, CDR1 is GTSNPN and CDR2 is SVGIG (reference sequence). Trimming cost V 0 bases and J 7 bases; bases outside gene matches: 9. The CDR3 consists of 16 residues. This CDR3 is CAWSVSDVTGNSPLHF. CDR3 nucleotide sequence: TGTGCCTGGAGTGTAAGTGATGTGACAGGGAATTCACCCCTCCACTTT.

The chain combines TRBV18 with TRBJ1-2; 7 bases match TRBD1. The CDR3 contains 13 residues. The germline CDR1 and CDR2 sequences are KGHSH and LQKENI. V dropped 5 bases and J dropped 4; count of bases not matched to a gene: 4. The CDR3 spells CASSAGGGYGYTF. In nucleotides, the CDR3 is TGTGCCAGCTCAGCAGGGGGGGGCTATGGCTACACCTTC.

The chain recombines TRBV29-1 with TRBJ2-2, with D possibly matching TRBD2 (5 bases). The CDR3 is made up of 14 amino acids. Germline V gives CDR1 SQVTM, CDR2 ANQGSEA. V lost 4 bases and J 2 bases, leaving 11 bases between the germline ends. The CDR3: CSVVAGVNTGELFF. CDR3 coding DNA: TGCAGCGTTGTGGCCGGGGTCAACACCGGGGAGCTGTTTTTT.

The genes are TRBV7-3 and TRBJ1-1, with TRBD1 matching over 8 bases. With V trimmed by 3 bases and J by 8 bases, 8 bases remained unmatched. The CDR3 contains 14 residues. CDR1 is SGHTA, CDR2 FQGTGA, per germline. DNA of the CDR3: TGTGCCAGCAGCTTTCGGGATGGGACAGGAGAAGCTTTCTTT. Amino acid sequence: CASSFRDGTGEAFF.

The gene calls are TRBV25-1 and TRBJ1-5; 9 bases line up with TRBD1. The CDR3 totals 17 residues. Trimming took 1 base from V and 6 from J; bases not matched to a gene: 10. Germline-derived CDR1 and CDR2 are MGHDK and SYGVNS. CDR3 coding DNA: TGTGCCAGCAGTGAATTTGAGAAGGGACAGGGCCGTCAGCCCCAGCATTTT. This gives the protein CASSEFEKGQGRQPQHF.

This clone was counted between two and nine times. The rearrangement uses TRBV6-6 and TRBJ2-7, with 7 nucleotides matching TRBD1. The germline CDR1 and CDR2 sequences are MNHNY and SVGAGI (reference sequence). Trimming at V came to 5 bases and at J to 2 bases, leaving 3 bases not matched to a gene. The CDR3 contains 13 residues. The CDR3 DNA reads TGTGCCAGCAGTCTACAGGGGACCTACGAGCAGTACTTC. This sequence encodes CASSLQGTYEQYF.

V gene TRBV19 combines with J gene TRBJ1-5; maybe TRBD1 (5 bases). Germline loops: CDR1 LNHDA, CDR2 SQIVND (reference sequence). This CDR3 has 18 residues. V gave up 4 bases and J gave up 10 bases, with 29 bases separating them. CDR3 nucleotide sequence: TGTGCCAGTAGTACCCCATTCCAAATTCAGGGTGGTTTGTATCCCCAGCATTTT. Its protein is CASSTPFQIQGGLYPQHF.

The J gene is TRBJ1-3, the V gene TRBV5-5; D gene ambiguous. The germline gives CDR1 SGHKS, CDR2 YYEKEE (reference sequence). The V and J ends lost 4 bases and 6 bases respectively, with 17 bases between them. The CDR3 runs 15 residues. CDR3 nucleotides: TGTGCCAGCAGCCTACTTCGGTCAGGCAAAAACACCATATATTTT. Protein: CASSLLRSGKNTIYF.

This clone was seen only a few times. This chain joins TRBV6-1 and TRBJ1-5; possibly TRBD1 for D (5 bases). This CDR3 region has 14 residues. V was clipped by 1 base and J by 4 bases, with 8 bases between them. Germline loops: CDR1 MNHNS, CDR2 SASEGT. CDR3 loop: CASSEVGENQPQHF. The CDR3 DNA is TGTGCCAGCAGTGAAGTAGGGGAAAATCAGCCCCAGCATTTT.

The chain carries TRBV27 and TRBJ1-5, with D perhaps TRBD1 (5 bases). Trimming stripped 7 bases from V and 0 bases from J, with 13 bases between. In germline, CDR1 is MNHEY, CDR2 SMNVEV (reference sequence). The CDR3 is 15 residues long. CDR3 residues: CASNPGGYSNQPQHF. The CDR3 bases are TGTGCCAGCAACCCGGGGGGTTATAGCAATCAGCCCCAGCATTTT.

The CDR3 spells CAWSVHREINEKLFF. In DNA form, the CDR3 reads TGTGCCTGGAGTGTCCACAGGGAAATTAATGAAAAACTGTTTTTT. The chain is built from TRBV30 and TRBJ1-4; perhaps TRBD1 as D (6 bases). This CDR3 is 15 amino acids long. The V end was cut by 0 bases, the J end by 4 bases, with 12 bases between. The germline gives CDR1 GTSNPN, CDR2 SVGIG (reference sequence).

J is TRBJ2-7 and V is TRBV7-2; D unresolved. Trimming took off 5 bases at V and 0 bases at J, with 11 bases between the two ends. Germline CDR1 reads SGHTA; CDR2 reads FQGNSA. The CDR3 sequence is 14 residues long. For the CDR3, the DNA is TGTGCCAGCAGCCCCGTCCAGGCCTCCTACGAGCAGTACTTC. It specifies CASSPVQASYEQYF.

The J gene is TRBJ1-2, the V gene TRBV18; no firm D call. The CDR3 totals 13 residues. Germline V lookup: CDR1 KGHSH, CDR2 LQKENI. Trimming took off 2 bases at V and 1 base at J, with 5 bases between the two ends. CDR3 region: CASSPEYNYGYTF. CDR3 sequence (DNA): TGTGCCAGCTCACCAGAATATAACTATGGCTACACCTTC.

The chain couples TRBV19 to TRBJ1-2; D is unclear. Germline CDR1 LNHDA, CDR2 SQIVND (reference sequence). V lost 6 bases, J lost 0 bases, and 17 bases lay in between. This CDR3 is built from 16 residues. The CDR3 DNA is TGTGCCAGTAGCCTTCGTTCAGACCACGCTAACTATGGCTACACCTTC. Protein: CASSLRSDHANYGYTF. Full variable domain (remainder filled in from reference TRBV19 and TRBJ1-2): DGGITQSPKYLFRKEGQNVTLSCEQNLNHDAMYWYRQDPGQGLRLIYYSQIVNDFQKGDIAEGYSVSREKKESFPLTVTSAQKNPTAFYLCASSLRSDHANYGYTFGSGTRLTVV.

The chain links TRBV6-1 to TRBJ2-7; 8 nucleotides line up with TRBD1. The CDR3 extends over 14 amino acids. The germline V gene encodes CDR1 MNHNS and CDR2 SASEGT. J was trimmed by 2 bases and V by 5 bases; bases with no gene match: 5. The CDR3 sequence: CASSLDRGPYEQYF. CDR3 bases: TGTGCCAGCAGTCTCGACAGGGGCCCCTACGAGCAGTACTTC.

The V gene is TRBV6-1, the J gene TRBJ1-1; no clear D gene. Germline CDR1 and CDR2: MNHNS and SASEGT. The CDR3 is 14 residues long. The germline V and J ends were trimmed by 10 bases and 3 bases, with 18 bases remaining between them. CDR3 sequence reads: CATTWEDLDTEAFF. In DNA, the CDR3 is TGTGCCACTACCTGGGAAGATCTAGACACTGAAGCTTTCTTT.

This sequence joins TRBV5-6 and TRBJ1-5, with D perhaps TRBD1 (5 bases). The V end was cut by 3 bases, the J end by 5 bases, with 12 bases between. The CDR3 is made up of 14 amino acids. Germline CDR1 and CDR2: SGHDT and YYEEEE. CDR3 coding DNA: TGTGCCAGCAGCTGGGGGGACGGGGATCAGCCCCAGCATTTT. This translates into CASSWGDGDQPQHF.

This chain joins TRBV11-2 and TRBJ2-5, with unresolved D. Per the germline V gene, CDR1 is SGHAT and CDR2 is FQNNGV. V gave up 5 bases and J gave up 2 bases, with 12 bases separating them. The CDR3 extends over 14 amino acids. CDR3 nucleotides: TGTGCCAGCAGCCTGCCCCGGCAGCAAGAGACCCAGTACTTC. Translation gives CASSLPRQQETQYF.

This clone was detected once. The chain uses TRBV7-9 and TRBJ2-2, with D unresolved. V gave up 4 bases and J gave up 6 bases, with 3 bases separating them. CDR1 and CDR2 (germline): SEHNR, FQNEAQ (reference sequence). The CDR3 length is 11 residues. The CDR3, as DNA: TGTGCCAGCAGCTCACCCGGGGAGCTGTTTTTT. Translating gives CASSSPGELFF.

J is TRBJ1-2 and V is TRBV7-2; a weak D match, TRBD1 (6 bases). In germline, CDR1 is SGHTA, CDR2 FQGNSA. The CDR3 contains 13 residues. The germline V and J ends were trimmed by 5 bases and 4 bases, with 11 bases remaining between them. The CDR3 reads CASSPDRPYGYTF. The CDR3 region has the DNA TGTGCCAGCAGCCCGGACAGACCCTATGGCTACACCTTC.